Listed below are T cell receptor beta chains from one sample, sequenced in a study of CD8+ T cells in alopecia areata. TCRdb's table, derived via immunoSEQ multiplex PCR, lists solely in-frame clones and lacks some. The sample gives roughly 140,000 clones, 45% to 60% of which show up once; more than 0.95% is in the top ten. The material sequenced was CD4+ T cells sorted from blood, taken at week 0. Receptors were obtained from a human donor with alopecia areata. CDR3s include the opening cysteine and the closing phenylalanine or tryptophan. The order of the fields is V gene, J gene, CDR3 protein.

TRBV27	TRBJ2-5	CASRKAGPRAPIETQYF
TRBV14	TRBJ2-7	CASSQVDLSTYEQYF
TRBV29-1	TRBJ2-3	CSVEGWSERTDTQYF
TRBV30	TRBJ1-1	CAWSVNRNTEAFF
TRBV29-1	TRBJ2-1	CSVEDLGASVSSYNEQFF
TRBV7-3	TRBJ2-1	CASSLNGADLSTGKQFF
TRBV6-5	TRBJ2-5	CASSRLALETQYF
TRBV29-1	TRBJ2-2	CSAGRNTGELFF
TRBV29-1	TRBJ2-2	CSAISWGGELFF
TRBV30	TRBJ2-7	CAWSQGTDYEQYF
TRBV28	TRBJ2-1	CASSFQVNRYNEQFF
TRBV7-2	TRBJ2-4	CASSRRSAGHIQYF
TRBV7-2	TRBJ1-2	CASSFIGYGYTF
TRBV29-1	TRBJ2-1	CSIGPEQFF
TRBV29-1	TRBJ2-2	CSADRGQTGELFF
TRBV5-1	TRBJ2-5	CASSFLGVDGETQYF
TRBV2	TRBJ2-3	CASSEAVGTSGNTQYF
TRBV4-2	TRBJ2-1	CASSLWTSGSYNEQFF
TRBV11-2	TRBJ2-5	CASSLGQGGTQYF
TRBV7-6	TRBJ2-5	CASSLTLAGETQYF
TRBV10-2	TRBJ1-5	CASSEAGNQPQHF
TRBV28	TRBJ2-5	CASSLPGQGRGAQYF
TRBV6-5	TRBJ2-1	CASSYQAEGYNEQFF
TRBV2	TRBJ2-2	CASSVHGSTGELFF
TRBV7-3	TRBJ2-1	CASSPMAPNGEQFF
TRBV15	TRBJ1-2	CATSTGLVLQGGGITF
TRBV5-6	TRBJ2-7	CASSSYRDGEQYF
TRBV11-2	TRBJ2-7	CASSLGVRLNEQYF
TRBV28	TRBJ2-7	CASGSHEQYF
TRBV2	TRBJ1-5	CASSDRDQLGVYSNQPQHF
TRBV25-1	TRBJ1-1	CASSEGHMNTEAFF
TRBV29-1	TRBJ2-1	CSVGRVSGRRSNEQFF
TRBV7-8	TRBJ1-2	CASSLQGRNNYGYTF
TRBV30	TRBJ1-1	CAWRPSLIQGTGNTEAFF
TRBV30	TRBJ2-1	CASQGGFSEQFF
TRBV29-1	TRBJ2-1	CSLRTSGYNEQFF
TRBV5-1	TRBJ2-4	CASSLGQGNTQYF
TRBV6-1	TRBJ2-1	CASSEGQGANEQFF
TRBV30	TRBJ1-2	CAWSVAPDRPTNGYTF
TRBV29-1	TRBJ2-2	CSVKAGTGELFF
TRBV7-8	TRBJ1-2	CASSRQGSYGYTF
TRBV29-1	TRBJ1-1	CSVAQGNTEAFF
TRBV6-5	TRBJ2-7	CASSNPRHFEQYF
TRBV30	TRBJ1-5	CAWSIGYSNQPQHF
TRBV27	TRBJ2-7	CASSFTGARREQYF
TRBV7-2	TRBJ1-4	CASSLRWSGGGNNEKLFF
TRBV7-9	TRBJ2-5	CASSPPGTGEETQYF
TRBV19	TRBJ1-5	CASSIDALNRRNQPQHF
TRBV5-1	TRBJ2-2	CASSLVSSPERRTGELFF
TRBV30	TRBJ2-7	CAWSVWRQGAEEQYF